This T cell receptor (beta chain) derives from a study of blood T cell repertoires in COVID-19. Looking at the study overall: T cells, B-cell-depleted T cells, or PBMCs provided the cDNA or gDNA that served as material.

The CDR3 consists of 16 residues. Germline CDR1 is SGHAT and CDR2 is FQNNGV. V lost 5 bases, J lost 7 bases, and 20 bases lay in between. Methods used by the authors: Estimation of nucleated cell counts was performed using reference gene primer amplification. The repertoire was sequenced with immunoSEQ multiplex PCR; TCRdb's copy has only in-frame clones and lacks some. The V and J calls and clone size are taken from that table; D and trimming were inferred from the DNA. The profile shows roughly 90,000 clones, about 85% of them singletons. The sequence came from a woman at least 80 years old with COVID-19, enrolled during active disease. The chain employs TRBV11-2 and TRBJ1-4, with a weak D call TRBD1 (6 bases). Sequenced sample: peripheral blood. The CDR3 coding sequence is TGTGCCAGCAGCGCCCCTCGGGGGGGCATAAGTGAAAAACTGTTTTTT. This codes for CASSAPRGGISEKLFF.